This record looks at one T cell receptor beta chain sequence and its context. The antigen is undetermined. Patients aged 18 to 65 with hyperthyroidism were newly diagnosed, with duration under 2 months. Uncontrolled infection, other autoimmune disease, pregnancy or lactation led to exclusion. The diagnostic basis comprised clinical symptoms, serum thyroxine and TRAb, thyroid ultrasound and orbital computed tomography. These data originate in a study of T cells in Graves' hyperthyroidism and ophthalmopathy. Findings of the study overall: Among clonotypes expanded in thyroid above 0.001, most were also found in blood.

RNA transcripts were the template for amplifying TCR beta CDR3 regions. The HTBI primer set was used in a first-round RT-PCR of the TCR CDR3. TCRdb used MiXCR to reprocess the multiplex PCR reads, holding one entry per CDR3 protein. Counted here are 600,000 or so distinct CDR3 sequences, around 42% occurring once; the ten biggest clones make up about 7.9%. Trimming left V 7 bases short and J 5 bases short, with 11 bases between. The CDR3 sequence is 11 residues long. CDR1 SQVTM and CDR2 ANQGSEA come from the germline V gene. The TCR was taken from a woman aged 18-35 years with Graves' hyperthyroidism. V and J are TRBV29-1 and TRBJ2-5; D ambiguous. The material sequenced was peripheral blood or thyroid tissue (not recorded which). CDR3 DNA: TGCAGCGCCTGTTGCCCGGAGACCCAGTACTTC. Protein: CSACCPETQYF.